This TCR beta chain appears in the sequencing data of a study of long-term antiretroviral therapy in people with HIV. This clone was counted a single time. Sequencing relied on immunoSEQ assay v3.0, run at survey level. Some clones are missing from TCRdb's copy, which holds only in-frame ones; the method was immunoSEQ multiplex PCR. Of about 19,000 clones listed, 76% are singletons. Per the germline V gene, CDR1 is LGHNT and CDR2 is FRNRAP. Trimming removed 6 bases from V and 4 bases from J, with 12 bases in between. CDR3 length: 13 residues. This TCR was recovered from a woman between 50 and 59 years old with HIV. Material: unsorted PBMCs, obtained 0.5 years before starting antiretroviral therapy. The chain couples TRBV12-5 to TRBJ2-5; D is undetermined. CDR3 DNA: TGTGCTAGTGGGCCGACTGATCGAGAGACCCAGTACTTC. The encoded protein is CASGPTDRETQYF.